This T cell receptor (beta chain) was retrieved from a study of response to subunit inactivated influenza vaccine. Whole-study findings and limits: Authors suggested each seasonal influenza vaccination recruits few new T cells.

TCRdb passed the RT-PCR reads through MiXCR, listing each CDR3 protein once. The sample has about 700,000 distinct CDR3 sequences; approximately 15% are singletons. Regarding this clonotype: Its antigen is unknown. One end of the junction does not line up with germline, which may come from a read error.

The sequencing here drew on PBMCs from blood, taken 14 days before vaccination. The TCR originated in a man aged 45-65 years who received an inactivated influenza vaccine.

CDR3 amino acids: CSAGDRDTEAFF. The CDR3 region has the DNA TGCAGTGCTGGAGACAGGGACACTGAAGCTTTCTTT. V and J are TRBV20-1 and TRBJ1-1; 7 nucleotides match TRBD1. CDR1 is DFQATT and CDR2 is SNEGSKA in the germline V gene (reference sequence). The CDR3 sequence is 12 residues long.